This T cell receptor (beta chain) was observed in a study of cytomegalovirus exposure and HLA in healthy donors. The study, taken as a whole, reports: Across donors, most TCRs were seen rarely, yet some public ones were widespread. A list of 164 TCR beta chains associated with cytomegalovirus was given.

This CDR3 has 15 residues. V was trimmed by 2 bases and J by 5 bases, leaving 10 bases between them. The germline CDR1 and CDR2 sequences are MNHEY and SVGAGI. 13 Jbeta primers and 60 Vbeta primers were used for the PCR. TCRdb keeps only in-frame clones here, not all; method: immunoSEQ multiplex PCR. The profile covers 100,000 to 120,000 clones, with over 65% appearing a single time and over 10% taken by the ten largest. A remark on this clone: Its antigen is not known.

This rearrangement joins TRBV6-5 to TRBJ1-6, with D perhaps matching TRBD1 (5 bases). The TCR was taken from a man aged 30 to 39 in good health and CMV-seropositive. Sequencing used PBMCs. The CDR3 protein is CASSYDRGNNSPLHF. The CDR3 DNA is TGTGCCAGCAGTTACGATCGGGGGAATAATTCACCCCTCCACTTT.